This T cell receptor (beta chain) is drawn from a study of identical twins. The CDR3 has 13 amino acids. V shed 6 bases and J shed 3 bases, with 9 bases lying between them. A single record per CDR3 protein comes from TCRdb applying MiXCR to the 5' RACE reads. Of about 790,000 distinct CDR3 sequences in the sample, 18% were seen once. In addition, the sample was reused for a study of T cells expressing NK-cell markers.

The V gene is TRBV12-3 or TRBV12-4, the J gene TRBJ1-5; no clear D gene. Sequences were obtained from PBMCs. The TCR originated in a woman between 18 and 30 years old in good health. CDR3 coding DNA: TGTGCCAGCAGGCCGGAACTCAATCAGCCCCAGCATTTT. It yields the protein CASRPELNQPQHF.